What follows describes a single TCR beta chain. This specimen belongs to a study of blood T cells in healthy people across ages. V lost 3 bases and J 6 bases, leaving 10 bases between the germline ends. This CDR3 has 13 residues. Combining a sample-barcoded 5' primer with a J-beta primer mix, a second PCR ran for roughly 6 to 12 cycles. TCRdb reanalysed the 5' RACE reads using MiXCR and keeps one entry per CDR3 protein. The table lists some 1.4 million distinct CDR3 sequences, around two fifths of them singletons. The TCR sequence derives from a woman aged 18-35 years in good health. The rearrangement joins TRBV12-3 or TRBV12-4 to TRBJ2-3; D gene unclear. The sample consisted of blood. CDR3: CASSLRRPDTQYF. In nucleotides, the CDR3 is TGTGCCAGCAGTTTGCGACGCCCGGATACGCAGTATTTT.